This is a list of T cell receptor beta chains from one sample in a study of Ad26.COV2.S vaccination and SARS-CoV-2 variants. Only in-frame clones appear in the TCRdb table, and some are missing; sequencing was by immunoSEQ multiplex PCR. The table records around 250,000 clones, approximately 87% of them present only once. Here the sequenced sample was peripheral blood, taken in a trial of Ad26.COV2.S vaccine versus placebo. These receptors were obtained from a person between 18 and 59 years old who received the Ad26.COV2.S COVID-19 vaccine or a placebo. The CDR3 runs from the conserved cysteine through the conserved F or W. The order of the fields is D gene, V gene, CDR3 length, clone size, J gene, CDR3 protein, CDR3 DNA. The D gene is left open where the match is weak. The listing skips clone size in some rows; elsewhere it reads once, few, many or a size class.

TRBD1	TRBV19	16	-	TRBJ2-5	CASSIGGQGAGETQYF	TGTGCCAGTAGTATTGGGGGACAGGGGGCTGGAGAGACCCAGTACTTC
-	TRBV5-1	15	few	TRBJ1-6	CASSSTGTDHSPLHF	TGCGCCAGCAGCTCGACCGGGACTGATCATTCACCCCTCCACTTT
-	TRBV29-1	13	-	TRBJ2-7	CSVVGQGSYEQYF	TGCAGCGTTGTTGGGCAGGGGTCCTACGAGCAGTACTTC
TRBD1	TRBV10-1	17	once	TRBJ2-7	CASSEQGVFHLSYEQYF	TGCGCCAGCAGTGAACAGGGGGTCTTCCATCTCTCCTACGAGCAGTACTTC
TRBD1	TRBV3-1/TRBV3-2	17	-	TRBJ1-2	CASSHVPIPGQGGGYTF	TGTGCCAGCAGCCACGTCCCTATTCCGGGACAGGGAGGCGGCTACACCTTC
-	TRBV11-3	13	-	TRBJ2-2	CASSFQRAGELFF	TGTGCCAGCAGCTTCCAGCGAGCCGGGGAGCTGTTTTTT
-	TRBV30	12	-	TRBJ1-1	CAWGWMNTEAFF	TGTGCCTGGGGGTGGATGAACACTGAAGCTTTCTTT
-	TRBV6-5	14	-	TRBJ1-2	CASSPVQALTGYTF	TGTGCCAGCAGCCCAGTACAGGCTTTAACGGGCTACACCTTC
TRBD2	TRBV18	18	-	TRBJ2-5	CASSPPSGRVHLGETQYF	TGTGCCAGCTCACCACCTAGCGGGAGGGTCCATTTGGGAGAGACCCAGTACTTC
TRBD2	TRBV27	16	few	TRBJ2-2	CASSLSRLAGTGELFF	TGTGCCAGCAGTTTATCCAGACTAGCGGGGACCGGGGAGCTGTTTTTT
-	TRBV21-1	16	-	TRBJ2-1	CASSRSGPSGLYEQFF	TGTGCCAGCAGCAGGTCTGGCCCGTCGGGTTTATATGAGCAGTTCTTC
-	TRBV3-1/TRBV3-2	12	-	TRBJ2-3	CASSSGGDTQYF	TGTGCCAGCAGCTCCGGCGGTGATACGCAGTATTTT
TRBD1	TRBV28	15	-	TRBJ1-2	CASSLWGGTGYGYTF	TGTGCCAGCAGTTTATGGGGCGGGACAGGCTATGGCTACACCTTC
-	TRBV30	12	few	TRBJ1-2	CAWSAGNYGYTF	TGTGCCTGGAGTGCCGGGAACTATGGCTACACCTTC
TRBD1	TRBV27	15	-	TRBJ2-1	CASSLGQGALNEQFF	TGTGCCAGCAGTTTGGGACAGGGGGCGCTTAATGAGCAGTTCTTC